This entry lists 25 T cell receptor beta chains sequenced from one sample in a study of cytomegalovirus exposure and HLA in healthy donors. The PCR ran on 60 Vbeta and 13 Jbeta primers. Clones were read by immunoSEQ multiplex PCR, and TCRdb kept only the in-frame ones, dropping some. The sample has fewer than 200,000 clones, roughly four fifths seen once; the top ten hold less than 0.9%. Input material: PBMCs. The receptors derive from a female donor in good health and CMV-seronegative.

J is TRBJ2-3 and V is TRBV27, with 8 bases aligning to TRBD2. This CDR3 is built from 16 residues. Germline V gene lookup returns CDR1 MNHEY and CDR2 SMNVEV (reference sequence). V lost 0 bases to trimming and J lost 5 bases; unmatched junction nucleotides: 7. CDR3 sequence: CASSLSRGLAGDTQYF. The CDR3 bases are TGTGCCAGCAGTTTATCGCGGGGGCTAGCGGGAGATACGCAGTATTTT.

The J gene is TRBJ1-1, the V gene TRBV6-6; 7 nucleotides align to TRBD1. This CDR3 contains 15 residues. Germline V gene data show CDR1 as MNHNY and CDR2 as SVGAGI (reference sequence). V shed 5 bases, J shed 3 bases, and the junction held 9 bases outside the gene matches. The CDR3 DNA follows: TGTGCCAGCAGTCGAGACAGGGTTGAGTACACTGAAGCTTTCTTT. Its translation: CASSRDRVEYTEAFF.

The chain recombines TRBV29-1 with TRBJ1-1, with D possibly TRBD1 on 6 matching bases. This CDR3 is 12 amino acids long. Trimming took off 7 bases at V and 1 base at J, with 10 bases between the two ends. CDR1 is SQVTM, CDR2 ANQGSEA, per germline. CDR3 nucleotides: TGCAGCGGCGGACAGCAGAACACTGAAGCTTTCTTT. Encoded protein: CSGGQQNTEAFF.

As concerns this clone: Relative to the germline gene, one junction end is altered; a read error may explain this. For the CDR3, the DNA is TGTGCTAGTGGTTTGGGACAAGCTGGGGCCAACGGCCTGACTTTC. This translates into CASGLGQAGANGLTF. The chain links TRBV12-5 to TRBJ2-6, with D possibly TRBD1 on 5 matching bases. The CDR3 runs to 15 residues. Germline CDR1 and CDR2: LGHNT and FRNRAP.

V and J are TRBV28 and TRBJ2-7; 7 bases align to TRBD1. In germline, CDR1 is MDHEN, CDR2 SYDVKM. V dropped 5 bases and J dropped 4; count of bases not matched to a gene: 8. The CDR3 is 14 residues long. CDR3 sequence reads: CASSPGTERYEQYF. CDR3 coding DNA: TGTGCCAGCAGTCCCGGGACAGAACGGTACGAGCAGTACTTC.

This chain joins TRBV29-1 and TRBJ2-5; 7 bases map to TRBD1. The CDR3 spans 14 residues. Germline trimming cut 8 bases from V and 5 bases from J; bases unmatched to any gene: 14. CDR1 and CDR2 (germline): SQVTM, ANQGSEA. The CDR3 DNA sequence: TGCAGCACTGGCCGTCGAGGGGGACAGGAGACCCAGTACTTC. Translated, it gives CSTGRRGGQETQYF.

The chain is built from TRBV7-8 and TRBJ2-5; D might be TRBD2 (5 bases). The V gene lost 4 bases and the J gene lost 6 bases, with 21 bases spanning the gap. The CDR3 loop spans 16 amino acids. Looked up from germline, CDR1 is SGHVS and CDR2 is FQNEAQ. The CDR3 DNA follows: TGTGCCAGCAGCTGGCGGGCGTCGGGTAGTTATAAGACCCAGTACTTC. This gives the protein CASSWRASGSYKTQYF.

The J gene is TRBJ2-3, the V gene TRBV7-3; 8 bases are a match to TRBD2. V lost 1 base, J lost 2 bases, and 5 bases stayed unmatched. The germline gives CDR1 SGHTA, CDR2 FQGTGA. The CDR3 covers 16 residues. The chain's CDR3 is CASSLIGGGITDTQYF. DNA for the CDR3: TGTGCCAGCAGCTTAATAGGCGGGGGGATCACAGATACGCAGTATTTT. The full variable domain, completed using reference TRBV7-3 and TRBJ2-3, is GAGVSQTPSNKVTEKGKYVELRCDPISGHTALYWYRQSLGQGPEFLIYFQGTGAADDSGLPNDRFFAVRPEGSVSTLKIQRTERGDSAVYLCASSLIGGGITDTQYFGPGTRLTVL.

V usage is TRBV10-3 and J usage is TRBJ1-2, with D possibly being TRBD1 (6 bases). This CDR3 region has 16 residues. The V end lost 4 bases, the J end lost 4 bases, and 19 bases lay between the germline ends. Looked up from germline, CDR1 is ENHRY and CDR2 is SYGVKD. The CDR3 loop is CAISAMLDSRAYGYTF. The DNA of the CDR3 is TGTGCCATCAGTGCGATGCTGGACAGCAGAGCCTATGGCTACACCTTC.

The V gene is TRBV18, the J gene TRBJ1-4; perhaps TRBD1 as D (6 bases). V was cut by 6 bases and J by 3 bases, with 17 bases left in between. CDR1 and CDR2 from the germline V gene are KGHSH and LQKENI. The CDR3 sequence is 16 residues long. CDR3 region: CASSQNRVTANEKLFF. The CDR3 region has the DNA TGTGCCAGCTCCCAGAACAGGGTTACGGCTAATGAAAAACTGTTTTTT.

CDR3 in DNA: TGTGCCAGCAACACGGGACTACCGAACTCTGGGGCCAACGTCCTGACTTTC. Its translation is CASNTGLPNSGANVLTF. The rearrangement uses TRBV7-9 and TRBJ2-6; 7 bases align to TRBD2. With 7 bases clipped from V and 0 bases from J, the junction kept 9 bases outside the gene matches. The CDR3 is made up of 17 amino acids. CDR1 and CDR2 from the germline V gene are SEHNR and FQNEAQ (reference sequence).

This chain joins TRBV5-1 and TRBJ1-2; unclear D gene. The germline gives CDR1 SGHRS, CDR2 YFSETQ. CDR3 length: 14 residues. Between the trimmed V and J ends, which lost 0 bases and 4 bases, there was a span of 10 bases. The chain's CDR3 is CASSLDSSGYGYTF. CDR3 bases: TGCGCCAGCAGCTTGGACTCGTCGGGCTATGGCTACACCTTC.

This clone was counted between two and nine times. V gene TRBV27 combines with J gene TRBJ2-3; 7 nucleotides agree with TRBD2. V was pared by 3 bases and J by 7 bases, with 13 bases of the junction left unmatched. Germline CDR1 is MNHEY and CDR2 is SMNVEV (reference sequence). This CDR3 spans 16 amino acids. CDR3 nucleotide sequence: TGTGCCAGCAGTTTGAGCGGTGGGGGGGGTAGGCATACGCAGTATTTT. Encoded protein: CASSLSGGGGRHTQYF.

V usage is TRBV10-3 and J usage is TRBJ1-2, with D perhaps matching TRBD1 (5 bases). This CDR3 region has 13 residues. Germline values: CDR1 ENHRY, CDR2 SYGVKD. Trimming removed 3 bases from V and 4 bases from J, with 9 bases in between. The CDR3 bases are TGTGCCATCAGTGACGATACAGGCTATGGCTACACCTTC. It encodes CAISDDTGYGYTF.

This clone was seen once. The J gene is TRBJ2-7, the V gene TRBV18; D gene uncertain. V lost 6 bases and J 3 bases, leaving 12 bases between the germline ends. The CDR3 has 13 residues. Germline CDR1 and CDR2: KGHSH and LQKENI. CDR3 sequence: CASSHYTDYEQYF. In DNA, the CDR3 is TGTGCCAGCTCCCACTACACCGACTACGAGCAGTACTTC.

The rearrangement links TRBV5-1 to TRBJ2-2; 7 positions match TRBD2. Germline V gives CDR1 SGHRS, CDR2 YFSETQ. J gave up 4 bases and V 3 bases, and 3 bases lay outside the gene matches. The CDR3 spans 14 residues. DNA of the CDR3: TGCGCCAGCAGCTGGGACTACAGCACCGGGGAGCTGTTTTTT. Protein product: CASSWDYSTGELFF.

V and J are TRBV6-5 and TRBJ2-7; the match to TRBD1 covers 8 bases. The CDR3 extends over 14 amino acids. The V segment lost 2 bases and the J segment 2 bases; nucleotides outside the gene matches: 2. The germline CDR1 and CDR2 sequences are MNHEY and SVGAGI. The CDR3 DNA reads as TGTGCCAGCAGTTACGCCAGGGGGCCCTACGAGCAGTACTTC. It codes for CASSYARGPYEQYF.

Within the sample, this clone is medium-sized. J is TRBJ1-2 and V is TRBV30; 9 bases match TRBD1. Unmatched junction bases numbered 8, after V lost 4 bases and J lost 5 bases. Germline CDR1 is GTSNPN and CDR2 is SVGIG (reference sequence). This CDR3 region has 14 residues. This CDR3 is CAWTTGQGGYGYTF. As DNA, the CDR3 is TGTGCCTGGACCACGGGACAGGGAGGGTATGGCTACACCTTC.

The gene calls are TRBV4-3 and TRBJ1-1; D might be TRBD1 (5 bases). Looked up from germline, CDR1 is LGHNA and CDR2 is YSLEER. Trimming left V 0 bases short and J 4 bases short, with 12 bases between. The CDR3 extends over 15 amino acids. CDR3 nucleotide sequence: TGCGCCAGCAGCCAAGAGCGGGGGACGGGCACTGAAGCTTTCTTT. Protein: CASSQERGTGTEAFF.

There are a few counts of this clone. In nucleotides, the CDR3 is TGTGCCAGCAGTTACGTCCTAGGTTCCGGAAATGAGCAGTTCTTC. This encodes CASSYVLGSGNEQFF. The chain links TRBV6-6 to TRBJ2-1; D remains ambiguous. Looked up from germline, CDR1 is MNHNY and CDR2 is SVGAGI (reference sequence). This CDR3 region has 15 residues. V lost 2 bases to trimming and J lost 7 bases, with 15 bases between them.

The chain employs TRBV5-4 and TRBJ2-3, with D tentatively TRBD2 (6 bases). Looked up from germline, CDR1 is SGHNT and CDR2 is YYREEE (reference sequence). V was clipped by 4 bases and J by 3 bases, with 15 bases between them. The CDR3 runs to 15 residues. CDR3 amino acids: CASSNRDLHTDTQYF. Written as DNA, the CDR3 is TGTGCCAGCAGCAACCGGGACTTACATACAGATACGCAGTATTTT.

The table lists this clone with many counts. The chain employs TRBV4-1 and TRBJ2-7; 12 bases align to TRBD2. The CDR3 runs to 18 residues. Germline V CDR1 and CDR2: MGHRA, YSYEKL. J gave up 5 bases and V 4 bases, and 15 bases lay outside the gene matches. The CDR3 is CASSPSGRAGSRFNEQYF. As DNA, the CDR3 is TGCGCCAGCAGCCCTAGCGGGAGGGCCGGATCGCGCTTCAACGAGCAGTACTTC.

The gene calls are TRBV7-2 and TRBJ2-4, with D maybe TRBD2 (5 bases). Germline CDR1 SGHTA, CDR2 FQGNSA. The CDR3 is made up of 12 amino acids. Trimming shortened V by 5 bases and J by 9 bases, and 11 bases separated the two germline ends. This chain's CDR3 is CASSPVEGIQYF. Here the CDR3 DNA reads TGTGCCAGCAGCCCGGTCGAGGGCATTCAGTACTTC.

The chain combines TRBV5-6 with TRBJ2-5; no firm D call. The J call may be faulty, since TRBJ2-7 better matches the DNA end. The V gene's germline CDR1 is SGHDT and CDR2 YYEEEE. This CDR3 spans 11 amino acids. The CDR3 spells CASSRTYEQYF. CDR3 in DNA: TGTGCCAGCAGTAGAACCTACGAGCAGTACTTC.

This chain connects TRBV4-1 to TRBJ2-5; D not resolved. The J call may not be correct, given that the DNA end is closer to TRBJ2-7. The CDR3 spans 14 residues. Germline CDR1 is MGHRA and CDR2 is YSYEKL. Here the CDR3 reads CASSQESQVYEQYF. The CDR3 region has the DNA TGCGCCAGCAGCCAAGAATCGCAGGTCTACGAGCAGTACTTC.